This entry lists 18 T cell receptor beta chains sequenced from one sample in a study of Graves' ophthalmopathy and Graves' hyperthyroidism. Scientists amplified the TCR beta CDR3 regions from RNA transcripts. The first-round RT-PCR employed HTBI primers together with the Qiagen OneStep RT-PCR kit. A multiplex PCR was then performed as the second round. TCRdb used MiXCR to reprocess the multiplex PCR reads, holding one entry per CDR3 protein. The sample lists some 750,000 distinct CDR3 sequences, 40% seen once, with approximately 43% in the top ten. Sequencing used peripheral blood. The receptors come from an adult man with Graves' ophthalmopathy.

The sample holds many counts of this clonotype. This chain links TRBV13 with TRBJ1-2, with TRBD1 matching 7 bases. V shed 5 bases and J 4 bases; nucleotides not matched to a gene: 10. Looked up from germline, CDR1 is PRHDT and CDR2 is FYEKMQ (reference sequence). This CDR3 contains 15 residues. The chain's CDR3 is CASSTRTGLFYGYTF. The CDR3 region has the DNA TGTGCCAGCAGCACACGGACAGGCCTATTCTATGGCTACACCTTC.

This clonotype has ten or more counts. The V and J genes are TRBV7-2 and TRBJ1-3, with a weak D call TRBD1 (5 bases). Trimming pared 3 bases from V and 0 bases from J, leaving 9 bases between. CDR3 length equals 15 residues. The germline V gene has CDR1 SGHTA and CDR2 FQGNSA. As DNA, the CDR3 is TGTGCCAGCAGCTTCGACAGCTTCTCTGGAAACACCATATATTTT. Translating gives CASSFDSFSGNTIYF. Full variable domain (rest looked up from reference TRBV7-2 and TRBJ1-3): GAGVSQSPSNKVTEKGKDVELRCDPISGHTALYWYRQSLGQGLEFLIYFQGNSAPDKSGLPSDRFSAERTGGSVSTLTIQRTQQEDSAVYLCASSFDSFSGNTIYFGEGSWLTVV.

The chain joins TRBV2 to TRBJ1-5; D may be TRBD1 (5 bases). Germline CDR1 is SNHLY and CDR2 is FYNNEI. The V end lost 10 bases, the J end lost 0 bases, and 10 bases lay between the germline ends. CDR3 size: 13 residues. The CDR3 loop reads CATCRGSNQPQHF. CDR3 nucleotide sequence: TGTGCCACCTGTAGGGGTAGCAATCAGCCCCAGCATTTT.

This clonotype was seen a few times. The chain uses TRBV4-3 and TRBJ1-2; D gene unclear. The CDR3 sequence is 13 residues long. Trimming took off 0 bases at V and 5 bases at J, with 7 bases between the two ends. Germline CDR1 is LGHNA and CDR2 is YSLEER. The CDR3 spells CASSQDLQYGYTF. The CDR3 DNA sequence: TGCGCCAGCAGCCAAGATTTACAGTATGGCTACACCTTC.

A note on this clonotype: A much larger clone is a single base away; this may be a read error. Written as DNA, the CDR3 is TGTGCCAGCAGCCAAGATCGTACTGGCTACACCTTC. It translates to CASSQDRTGYTF. The chain employs TRBV14 and TRBJ1-2; no clear D gene. Deletions cut 0 bases from V and 7 bases from J, with 6 bases between. The germline CDR1 and CDR2 sequences are SGHDN and FVKESK. This CDR3 contains 12 residues.

This clonotype was counted ten times or more. V usage is TRBV10-3 and J usage is TRBJ1-3; unclear D gene. Germline lookup yields CDR1 ENHRY and CDR2 SYGVKD. V was clipped by 8 bases and J by 2 bases, with 16 bases between them. The length of the CDR3 is 15 residues. CDR3 bases: TGTGCCATCGGCGGCAGTACTTTTGCTGGAAACACCATATATTTT. Translated: CAIGGSTFAGNTIYF.

This clonotype has only a few counts. The chain employs TRBV24-1 and TRBJ1-5, with 10 bases aligning to TRBD1. The CDR3 length is 17 residues. Germline CDR1 is KGHDR and CDR2 is SFDVKD. Germline trimming cut 4 bases from V and 3 bases from J; bases unmatched to any gene: 8. The CDR3 protein is CATSDPGTGADNQPQHF. The CDR3 coding sequence is TGTGCCACCAGTGACCCAGGGACAGGGGCCGACAATCAGCCCCAGCATTTT.

This clonotype appeared a few times. The rearrangement uses TRBV29-1 and TRBJ1-1; 8 bases fit TRBD1. This CDR3 region has 12 residues. The germline CDR1 and CDR2 sequences are SQVTM and ANQGSEA. V was pared by 7 bases and J by 7 bases, with 8 bases of the junction left unmatched. The CDR3 here is CSEPGQVLEAFF. Here the CDR3 DNA reads TGCAGCGAACCGGGACAGGTCCTTGAAGCTTTCTTT.

In this sample, this clonotype turned up once. One junction end disagrees with the germline gene, perhaps due to a read error. V gene TRBV7-2 combines with J gene TRBJ2-2, with 12 bases matching TRBD2. The CDR3 is 16 residues long. Looked up from germline, CDR1 is SGHTA and CDR2 is FQGNSA. The CDR3 loop reads CASSFRTSGNTGEPFF. In DNA, the CDR3 is TGTGCCAGCAGCTTTCGGACTAGCGGGAACACCGGGGAGCCGTTTTTT.

This clonotype was seen only once. The chain employs TRBV25-1 and TRBJ1-2; 9 bases map to TRBD1. This CDR3 has 14 amino acids. Germline trimming cut 6 bases from V and 3 bases from J; bases unmatched to any gene: 5. Germline V gives CDR1 MGHDK, CDR2 SYGVNS. CDR3 DNA sequence: TGTGCCAGCAGAGGGACAGGGTCCGACTATGGCTACACCTTC. Translated, it gives CASRGTGSDYGYTF.

Worth noting for this clonotype: This may come from a read error, since a much larger clone is one base off. The V call is TRBV19, the J call TRBJ2-7, with D maybe TRBD1 (5 bases). CDR3 size: 14 residues. Between the trimmed V and J ends, which lost 5 bases and 1 base, there was a span of 12 bases. The V gene's germline CDR1 is LNHDA and CDR2 SQIVND (reference sequence). CDR3 DNA sequence: TGTGCCAGTAGTTGGGGCAGGTGGTCCTACGAGCAGTACTTC. Protein sequence: CASSWGRWSYEQYF.

For this clonotype: A junction boundary mismatches the germline segment, possibly from a read error. The chain employs TRBV10-2 and TRBJ1-5, with TRBD1 matching over 7 bases. The length of the CDR3 is 14 residues. The germline gives CDR1 WSHSY, CDR2 SAAADI. CDR3 residues: CASRFQGGGQPQHF. Written as DNA, the CDR3 is TGTGCCAGCAGATTCCAGGGGGGGGGTCAGCCCCAGCATTTT.

This clonotype occurred many times. The chain combines TRBV7-9 with TRBJ2-7; D not resolved. This CDR3 comprises 14 residues. V was clipped by 1 base and J by 5 bases, with 12 bases between them. The germline V gene encodes CDR1 SEHNR and CDR2 FQNEAQ (reference sequence). The CDR3, as DNA: TGTGCCAGCAGCTTAGTTGGTAGCAACCACGAGCAGTACTTC. Residues: CASSLVGSNHEQYF.

The chain links TRBV11-2 to TRBJ2-5; D remains unclear. The CDR3 is 13 residues long. CDR1 is SGHAT and CDR2 is FQNNGV in the germline V gene. V was pared by 6 bases and J by 7 bases, with 15 bases between. The CDR3 loop is CASRSDPHATQYF. CDR3 in DNA: TGTGCCAGCAGGTCTGACCCGCACGCGACCCAGTACTTC.

This clonotype appeared a few times. The chain employs TRBV19 and TRBJ1-3; a weak D match, TRBD1 (6 bases). The germline V and J ends were trimmed by 6 bases and 4 bases, with 13 bases remaining between them. The CDR3 loop spans 14 amino acids. Germline V gene data show CDR1 as LNHDA and CDR2 as SQIVND (reference sequence). The CDR3 DNA follows: TGTGCCAGTAGGACAGGATCGACCGGAAACACCATATATTTT. Translated: CASRTGSTGNTIYF.

The gene calls are TRBV7-8 and TRBJ2-7, with 10 bases lining up with TRBD2. The length of the CDR3 is 17 residues. The V and J ends lost 0 bases and 0 bases, in that order; junction bases with no gene match: 5. The germline V gene encodes CDR1 SGHVS and CDR2 FQNEAQ. CDR3 loop: CASSLAASGSISYEQYF. The CDR3 DNA reads TGTGCCAGCAGCTTAGCGGCTAGCGGGAGTATCTCCTACGAGCAGTACTTC.

Notes on this clonotype: The CDR3 carries no conserved terminal phenylalanine or tryptophan, so it likely arises from a read error. The J gene is TRBJ1-1, the V gene TRBV12-3 or TRBV12-4; D remains ambiguous. The CDR3 extends over 13 amino acids. CDR3 DNA: TGTGCCGGCAGTTTAGCGCTCGACACTGAAGCTTTCCTT. Protein: CAGSLALDTEAFL.

This sequence joins TRBV6-1 and TRBJ1-1; unclear D gene. Between the trimmed V and J ends, which lost 2 bases and 4 bases, there was a span of 11 bases. The length of the CDR3 is 14 residues. From germline, CDR1 is MNHNS and CDR2 SASEGT. The CDR3 DNA reads as TGTGCCAGCAGTGAACTCGGGGATCCCACTGAAGCTTTCTTT. It yields the protein CASSELGDPTEAFF.